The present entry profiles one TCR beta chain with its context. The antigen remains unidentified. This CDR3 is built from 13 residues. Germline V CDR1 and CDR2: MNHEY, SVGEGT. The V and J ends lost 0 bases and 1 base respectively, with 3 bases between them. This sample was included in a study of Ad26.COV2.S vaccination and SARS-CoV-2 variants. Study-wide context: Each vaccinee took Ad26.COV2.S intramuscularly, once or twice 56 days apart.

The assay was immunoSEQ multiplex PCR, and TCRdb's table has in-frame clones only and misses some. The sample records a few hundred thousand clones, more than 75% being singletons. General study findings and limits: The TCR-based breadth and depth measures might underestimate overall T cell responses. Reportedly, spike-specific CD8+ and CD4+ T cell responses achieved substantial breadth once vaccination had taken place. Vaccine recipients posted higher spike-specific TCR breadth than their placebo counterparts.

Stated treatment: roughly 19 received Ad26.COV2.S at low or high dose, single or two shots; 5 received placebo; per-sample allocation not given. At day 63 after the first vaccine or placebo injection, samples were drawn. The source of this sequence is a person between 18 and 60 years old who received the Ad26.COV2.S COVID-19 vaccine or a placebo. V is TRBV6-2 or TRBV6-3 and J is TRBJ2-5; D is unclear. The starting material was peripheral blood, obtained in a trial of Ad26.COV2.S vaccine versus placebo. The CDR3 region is CASSYSLQETQYF. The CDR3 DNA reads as TGTGCCAGCAGTTACTCACTCCAAGAGACCCAGTACTTC.